This T cell receptor beta chain stems from a study of T cells in localized non-small cell lung cancer. Worth noting for this clone: Its antigen remains unidentified.

The method was immunoSEQ multiplex PCR; TCRdb's version includes in-frame clones alone and lacks a portion of them. The profile shows around 64,000 clones, approximately 93% of them singletons. The study, taken as a whole, reports: In adjacent lung, a median around 52 of the top 100 tumor clones were found. Elevated blood T cell density was associated with longer overall survival. Exceeding tumor, uninvolved adjacent lung had the highest T cell clonality.

The clonotype comes from a man aged 40 to 70 with stage I lung adenocarcinoma. The sample was peripheral blood, taken before any cancer treatment.

The CDR3 spells CASSQLRGQATYNEQFF. The CDR3 DNA reads as TGTGCCAGCAGCCAGCTACGGGGACAGGCTACTTACAATGAGCAGTTCTTC. The rearrangement uses TRBV14 and TRBJ2-1; 8 bases map to TRBD1. The CDR3 length is 17 residues. Germline trimming cut 3 bases from V and 4 bases from J; bases unmatched to any gene: 11. CDR1 SGHDN and CDR2 FVKESK come from the germline V gene.